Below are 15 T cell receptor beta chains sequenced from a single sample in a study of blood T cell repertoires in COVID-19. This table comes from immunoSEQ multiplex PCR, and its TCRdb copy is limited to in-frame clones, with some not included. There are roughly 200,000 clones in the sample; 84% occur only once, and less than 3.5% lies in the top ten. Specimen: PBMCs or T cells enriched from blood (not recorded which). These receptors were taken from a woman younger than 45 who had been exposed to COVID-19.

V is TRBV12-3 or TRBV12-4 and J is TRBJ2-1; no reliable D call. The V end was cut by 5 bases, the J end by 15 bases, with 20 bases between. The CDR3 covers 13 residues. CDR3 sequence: CASSPPSERYWFF. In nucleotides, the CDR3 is TGTGCCAGCAGTCCCCCCAGTGAGCGTTATTGGTTCTTC.

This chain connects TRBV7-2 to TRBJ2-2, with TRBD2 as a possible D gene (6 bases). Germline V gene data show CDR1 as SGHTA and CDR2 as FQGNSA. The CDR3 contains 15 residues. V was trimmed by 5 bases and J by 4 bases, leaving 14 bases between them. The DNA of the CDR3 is TGTGCCAGCAGCCAAACCCGGGGGACCACCGGGGAGCTGTTTTTT. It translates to CASSQTRGTTGELFF.

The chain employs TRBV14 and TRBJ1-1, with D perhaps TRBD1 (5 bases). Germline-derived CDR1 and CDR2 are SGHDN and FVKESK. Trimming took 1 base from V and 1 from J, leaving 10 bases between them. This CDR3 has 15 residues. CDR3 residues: CASSQGTQGNTEAFF. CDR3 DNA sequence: TGTGCCAGCAGCCAAGGAACCCAGGGGAACACTGAAGCTTTCTTT.

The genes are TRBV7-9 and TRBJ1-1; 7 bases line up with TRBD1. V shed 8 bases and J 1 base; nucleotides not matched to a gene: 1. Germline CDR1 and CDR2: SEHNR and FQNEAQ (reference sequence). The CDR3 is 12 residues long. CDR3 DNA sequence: TGTGCCAGCCAGGGGGGGAACACTGAAGCTTTCTTT. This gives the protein CASQGGNTEAFF. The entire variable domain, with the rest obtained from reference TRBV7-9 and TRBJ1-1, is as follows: DTGVSQNPRHKITKRGQNVTFRCDPISEHNRLYWYRQTLGQGPEFLTYFQNEAQLEKSRLLSDRFSAERPKGSFSTLEIQRTEQGDSAMYLCASQGGNTEAFFGQGTRLTVV.

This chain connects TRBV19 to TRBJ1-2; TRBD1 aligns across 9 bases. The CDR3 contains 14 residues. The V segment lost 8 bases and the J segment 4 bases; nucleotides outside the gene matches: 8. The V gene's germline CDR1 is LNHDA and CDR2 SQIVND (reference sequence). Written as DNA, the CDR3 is TGTGCCAGTTTCAGACAGGGACAGGGCTATGGCTACACCTTC. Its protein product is CASFRQGQGYGYTF. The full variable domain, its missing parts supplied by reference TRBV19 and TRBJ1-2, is DGGITQSPKYLFRKEGQNVTLSCEQNLNHDAMYWYRQDPGQGLRLIYYSQIVNDFQKGDIAEGYSVSREKKESFPLTVTSAQKNPTAFYLCASFRQGQGYGYTFGSGTRLTVV.

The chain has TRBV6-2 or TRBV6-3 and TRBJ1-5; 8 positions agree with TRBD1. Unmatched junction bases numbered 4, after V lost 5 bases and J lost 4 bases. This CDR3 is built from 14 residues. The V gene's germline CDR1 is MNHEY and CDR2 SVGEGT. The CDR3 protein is CASSPTGVNQPQHF. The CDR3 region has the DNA TGTGCCAGCAGTCCGACAGGGGTTAATCAGCCCCAGCATTTT.

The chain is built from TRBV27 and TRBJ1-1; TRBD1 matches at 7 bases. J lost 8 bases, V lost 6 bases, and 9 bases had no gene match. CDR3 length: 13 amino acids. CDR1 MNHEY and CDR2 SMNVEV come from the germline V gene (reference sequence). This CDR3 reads CASREQGFGEAFF. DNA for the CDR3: TGTGCCAGCAGAGAACAGGGGTTCGGAGAAGCTTTCTTT.

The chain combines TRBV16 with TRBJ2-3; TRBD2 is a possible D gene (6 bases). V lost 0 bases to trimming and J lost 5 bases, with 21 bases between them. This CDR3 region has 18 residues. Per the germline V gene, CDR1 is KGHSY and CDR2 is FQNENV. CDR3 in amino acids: CASSQSLRDLLFQDTQYF. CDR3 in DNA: TGTGCCAGCAGCCAATCGTTGCGGGACCTCCTTTTCCAAGATACGCAGTATTTT.

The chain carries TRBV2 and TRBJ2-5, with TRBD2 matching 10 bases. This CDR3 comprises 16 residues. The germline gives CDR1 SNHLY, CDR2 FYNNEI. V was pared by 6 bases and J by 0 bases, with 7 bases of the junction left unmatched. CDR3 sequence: CASRELLAGNQETQYF. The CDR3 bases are TGTGCCAGCAGGGAGTTACTAGCGGGGAACCAAGAGACCCAGTACTTC.

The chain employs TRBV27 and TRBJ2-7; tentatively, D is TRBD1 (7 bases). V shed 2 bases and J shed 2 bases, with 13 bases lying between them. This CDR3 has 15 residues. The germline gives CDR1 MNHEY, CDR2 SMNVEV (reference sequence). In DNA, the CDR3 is TGTGCCAGCAGTTTAGCGGGGACAGCTACCTACGAGCAGTACTTC. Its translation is CASSLAGTATYEQYF.

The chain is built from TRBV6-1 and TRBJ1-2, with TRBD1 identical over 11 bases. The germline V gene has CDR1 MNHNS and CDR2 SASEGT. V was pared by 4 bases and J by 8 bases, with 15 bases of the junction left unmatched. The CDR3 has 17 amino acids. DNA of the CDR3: TGTGCCAGCAGTGGGGGGGACAGGGGGTTTTTGGCGGCCGGCTACACCTTC. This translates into CASSGGDRGFLAAGYTF.

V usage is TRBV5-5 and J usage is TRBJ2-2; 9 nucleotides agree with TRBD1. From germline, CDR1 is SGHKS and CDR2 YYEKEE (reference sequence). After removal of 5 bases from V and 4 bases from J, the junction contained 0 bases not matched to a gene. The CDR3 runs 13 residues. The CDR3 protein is CASRTGGTGELFF. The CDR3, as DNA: TGTGCCAGCAGGACAGGGGGCACCGGGGAGCTGTTTTTT.

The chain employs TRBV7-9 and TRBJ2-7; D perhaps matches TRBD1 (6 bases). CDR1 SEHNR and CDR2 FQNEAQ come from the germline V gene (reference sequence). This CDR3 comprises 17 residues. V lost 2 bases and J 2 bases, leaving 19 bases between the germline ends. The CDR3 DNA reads TGTGCCAGCAGCTTATTATGGACAGTCCCGGGACCCTACGAGCAGTACTTC. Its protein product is CASSLLWTVPGPYEQYF.

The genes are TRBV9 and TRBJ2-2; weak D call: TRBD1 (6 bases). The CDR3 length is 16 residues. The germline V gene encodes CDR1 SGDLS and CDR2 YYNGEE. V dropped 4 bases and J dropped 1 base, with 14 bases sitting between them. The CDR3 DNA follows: TGTGCCAGCAGCTCTAGGGGGACAATGAACACCGGGGAGCTGTTTTTT. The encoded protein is CASSSRGTMNTGELFF.

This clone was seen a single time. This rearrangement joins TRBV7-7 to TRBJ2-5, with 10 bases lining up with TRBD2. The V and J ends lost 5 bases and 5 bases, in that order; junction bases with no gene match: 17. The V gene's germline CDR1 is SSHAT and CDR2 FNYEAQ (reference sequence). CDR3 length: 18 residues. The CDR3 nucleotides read TGTGCCAGCAGCCCAAAGCGGGGGGGCCGTGGGGAAAATGAGACCCAGTACTTC. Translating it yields CASSPKRGGRGENETQYF.